The clone carrying this T cell receptor beta chain came up a few times. Its matching antigen is unknown. CDR3 length equals 11 residues. V lost 1 base, J lost 8 bases, and 3 bases lay in between. CDR1 and CDR2 (germline): LNHNV, YYDKDF (reference sequence). This entry belongs to a study of identical twins. Notes on the study in general: In drawing conclusions, the study used cross-sectional statistical analysis and did not follow the same donors.

TCRdb analysed the 5' RACE reads with MiXCR anew, one entry per CDR3 protein. The table lists 350,000 to 600,000 distinct CDR3 sequences, over 12% of them singletons, with about 0.53% in the top ten. The same sample was also used in a study of yellow fever vaccine responses in identical twins.

The sample comprised CD4+ T cells sorted from blood. The TCR sequence derives from a woman aged 18-29 years in good health. The rearrangement links TRBV15 to TRBJ2-1; no clear D. The CDR3 here is CATSRVDEQFF. CDR3 nucleotide sequence: TGTGCCACCAGCAGAGTCGATGAGCAGTTCTTC.